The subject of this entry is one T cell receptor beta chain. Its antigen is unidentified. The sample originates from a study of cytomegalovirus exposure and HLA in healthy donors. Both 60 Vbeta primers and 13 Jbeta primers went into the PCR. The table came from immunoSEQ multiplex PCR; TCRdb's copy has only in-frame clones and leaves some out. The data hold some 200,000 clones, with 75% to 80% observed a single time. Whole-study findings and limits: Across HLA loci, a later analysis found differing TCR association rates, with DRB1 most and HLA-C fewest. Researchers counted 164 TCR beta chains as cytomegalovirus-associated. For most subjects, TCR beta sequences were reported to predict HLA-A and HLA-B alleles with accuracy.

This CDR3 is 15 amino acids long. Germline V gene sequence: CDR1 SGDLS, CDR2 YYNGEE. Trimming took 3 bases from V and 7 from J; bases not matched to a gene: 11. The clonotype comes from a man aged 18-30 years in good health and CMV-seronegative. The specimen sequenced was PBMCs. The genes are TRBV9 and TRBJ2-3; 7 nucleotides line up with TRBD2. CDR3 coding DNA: TGTGCCAGCAGCGAGAGTGGACTAGGCCCCCATACGCAGTATTTT. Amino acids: CASSESGLGPHTQYF.